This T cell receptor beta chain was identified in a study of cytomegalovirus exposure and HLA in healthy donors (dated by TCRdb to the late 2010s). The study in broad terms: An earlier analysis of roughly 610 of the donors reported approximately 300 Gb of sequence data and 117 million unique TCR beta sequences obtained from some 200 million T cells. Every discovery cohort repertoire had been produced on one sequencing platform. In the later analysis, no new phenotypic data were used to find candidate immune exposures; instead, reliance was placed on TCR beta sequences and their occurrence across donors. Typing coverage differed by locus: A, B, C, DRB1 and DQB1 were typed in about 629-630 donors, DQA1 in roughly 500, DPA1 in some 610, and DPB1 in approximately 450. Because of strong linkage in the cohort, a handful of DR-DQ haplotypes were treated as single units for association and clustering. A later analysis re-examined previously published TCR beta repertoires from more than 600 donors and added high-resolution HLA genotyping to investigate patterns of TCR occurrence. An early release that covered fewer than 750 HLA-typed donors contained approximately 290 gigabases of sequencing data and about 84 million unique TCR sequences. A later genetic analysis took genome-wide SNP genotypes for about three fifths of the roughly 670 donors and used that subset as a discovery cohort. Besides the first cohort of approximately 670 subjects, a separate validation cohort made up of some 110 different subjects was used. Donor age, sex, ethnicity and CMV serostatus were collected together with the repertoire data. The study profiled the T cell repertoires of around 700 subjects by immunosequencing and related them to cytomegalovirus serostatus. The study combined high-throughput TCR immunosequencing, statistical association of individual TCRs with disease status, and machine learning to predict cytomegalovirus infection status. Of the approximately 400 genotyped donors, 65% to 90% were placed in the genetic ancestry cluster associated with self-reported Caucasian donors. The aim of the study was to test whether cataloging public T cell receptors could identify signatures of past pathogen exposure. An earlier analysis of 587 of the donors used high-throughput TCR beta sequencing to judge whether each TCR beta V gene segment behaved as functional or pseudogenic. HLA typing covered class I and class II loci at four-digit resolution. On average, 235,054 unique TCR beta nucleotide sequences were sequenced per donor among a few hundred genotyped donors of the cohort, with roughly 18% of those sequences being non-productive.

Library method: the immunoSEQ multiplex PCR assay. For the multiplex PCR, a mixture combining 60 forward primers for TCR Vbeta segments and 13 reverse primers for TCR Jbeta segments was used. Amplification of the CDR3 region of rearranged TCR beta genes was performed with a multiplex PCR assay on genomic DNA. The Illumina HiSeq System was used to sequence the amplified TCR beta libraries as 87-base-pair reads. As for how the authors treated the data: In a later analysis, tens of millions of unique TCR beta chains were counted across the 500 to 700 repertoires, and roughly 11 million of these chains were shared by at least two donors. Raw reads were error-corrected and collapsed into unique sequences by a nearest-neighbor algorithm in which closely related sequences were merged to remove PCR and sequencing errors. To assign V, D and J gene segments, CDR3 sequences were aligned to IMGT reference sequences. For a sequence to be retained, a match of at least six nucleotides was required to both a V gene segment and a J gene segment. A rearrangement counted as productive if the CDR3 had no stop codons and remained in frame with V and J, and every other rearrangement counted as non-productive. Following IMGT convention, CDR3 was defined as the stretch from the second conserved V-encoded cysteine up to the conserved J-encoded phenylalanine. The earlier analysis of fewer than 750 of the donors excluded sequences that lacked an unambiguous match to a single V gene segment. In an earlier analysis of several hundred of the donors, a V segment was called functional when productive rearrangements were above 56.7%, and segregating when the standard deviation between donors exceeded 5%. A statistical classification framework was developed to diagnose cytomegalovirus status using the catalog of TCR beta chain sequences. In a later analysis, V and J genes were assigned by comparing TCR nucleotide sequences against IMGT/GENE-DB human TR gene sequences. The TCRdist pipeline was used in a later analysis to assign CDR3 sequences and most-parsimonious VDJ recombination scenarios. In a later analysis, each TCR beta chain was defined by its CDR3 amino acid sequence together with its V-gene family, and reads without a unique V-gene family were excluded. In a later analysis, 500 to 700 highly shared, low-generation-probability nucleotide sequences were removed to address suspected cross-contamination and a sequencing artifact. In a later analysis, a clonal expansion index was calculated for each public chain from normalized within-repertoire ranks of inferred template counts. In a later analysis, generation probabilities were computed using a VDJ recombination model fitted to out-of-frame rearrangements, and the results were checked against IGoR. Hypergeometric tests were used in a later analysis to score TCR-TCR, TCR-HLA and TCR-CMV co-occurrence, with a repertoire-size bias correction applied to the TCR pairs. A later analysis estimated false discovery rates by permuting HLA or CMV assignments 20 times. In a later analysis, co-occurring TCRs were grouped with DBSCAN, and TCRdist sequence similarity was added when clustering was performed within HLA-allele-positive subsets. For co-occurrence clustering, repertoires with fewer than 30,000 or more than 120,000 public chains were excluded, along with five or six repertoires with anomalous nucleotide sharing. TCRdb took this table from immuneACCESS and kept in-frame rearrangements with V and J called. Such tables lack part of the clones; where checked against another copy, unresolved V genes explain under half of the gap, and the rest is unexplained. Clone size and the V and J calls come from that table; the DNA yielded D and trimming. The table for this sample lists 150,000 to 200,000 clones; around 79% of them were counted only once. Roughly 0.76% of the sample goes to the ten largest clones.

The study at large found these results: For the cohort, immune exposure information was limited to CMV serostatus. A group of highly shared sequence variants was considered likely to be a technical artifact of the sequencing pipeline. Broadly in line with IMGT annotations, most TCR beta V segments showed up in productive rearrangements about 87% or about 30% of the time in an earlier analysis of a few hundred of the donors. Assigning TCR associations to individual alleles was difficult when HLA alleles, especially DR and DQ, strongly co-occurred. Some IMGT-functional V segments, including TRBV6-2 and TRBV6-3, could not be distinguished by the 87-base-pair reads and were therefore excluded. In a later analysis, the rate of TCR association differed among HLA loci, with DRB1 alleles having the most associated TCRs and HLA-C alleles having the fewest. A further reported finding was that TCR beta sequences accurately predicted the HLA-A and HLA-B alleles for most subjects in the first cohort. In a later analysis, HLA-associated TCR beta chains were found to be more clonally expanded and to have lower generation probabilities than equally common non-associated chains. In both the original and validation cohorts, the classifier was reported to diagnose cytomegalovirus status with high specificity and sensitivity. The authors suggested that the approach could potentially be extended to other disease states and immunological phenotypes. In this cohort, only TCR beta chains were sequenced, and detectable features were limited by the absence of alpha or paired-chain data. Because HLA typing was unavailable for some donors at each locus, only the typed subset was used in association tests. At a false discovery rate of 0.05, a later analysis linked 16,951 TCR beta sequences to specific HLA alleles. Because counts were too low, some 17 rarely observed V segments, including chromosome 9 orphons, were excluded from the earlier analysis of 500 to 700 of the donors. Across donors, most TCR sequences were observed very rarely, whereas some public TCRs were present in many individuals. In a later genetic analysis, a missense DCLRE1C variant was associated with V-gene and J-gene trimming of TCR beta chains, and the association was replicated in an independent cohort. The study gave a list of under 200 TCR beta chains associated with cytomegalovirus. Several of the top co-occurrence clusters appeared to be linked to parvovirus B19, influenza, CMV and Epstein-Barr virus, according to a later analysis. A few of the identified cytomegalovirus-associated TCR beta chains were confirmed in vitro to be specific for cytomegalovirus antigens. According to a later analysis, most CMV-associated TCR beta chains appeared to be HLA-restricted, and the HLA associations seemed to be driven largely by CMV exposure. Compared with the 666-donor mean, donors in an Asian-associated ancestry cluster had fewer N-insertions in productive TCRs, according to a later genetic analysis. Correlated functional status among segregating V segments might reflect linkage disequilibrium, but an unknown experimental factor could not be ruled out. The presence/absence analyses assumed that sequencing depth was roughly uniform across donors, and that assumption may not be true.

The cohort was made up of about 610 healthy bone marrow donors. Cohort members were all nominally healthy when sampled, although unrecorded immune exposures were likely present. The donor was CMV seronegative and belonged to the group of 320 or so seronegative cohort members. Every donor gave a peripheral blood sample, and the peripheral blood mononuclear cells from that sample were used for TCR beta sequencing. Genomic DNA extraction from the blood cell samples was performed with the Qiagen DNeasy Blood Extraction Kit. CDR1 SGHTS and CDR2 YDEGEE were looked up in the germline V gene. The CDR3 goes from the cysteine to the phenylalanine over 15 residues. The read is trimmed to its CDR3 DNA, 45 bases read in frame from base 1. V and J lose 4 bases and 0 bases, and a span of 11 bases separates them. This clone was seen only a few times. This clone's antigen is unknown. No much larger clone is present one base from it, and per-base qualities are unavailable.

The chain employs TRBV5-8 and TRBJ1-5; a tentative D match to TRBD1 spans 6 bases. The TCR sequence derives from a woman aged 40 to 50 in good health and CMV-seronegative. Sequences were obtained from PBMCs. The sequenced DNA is TGTGCCAGCAGCCCCGGGACATCTAGCAATCAGCCCCAGCATTTT. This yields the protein CASSPGTSSNQPQHF.